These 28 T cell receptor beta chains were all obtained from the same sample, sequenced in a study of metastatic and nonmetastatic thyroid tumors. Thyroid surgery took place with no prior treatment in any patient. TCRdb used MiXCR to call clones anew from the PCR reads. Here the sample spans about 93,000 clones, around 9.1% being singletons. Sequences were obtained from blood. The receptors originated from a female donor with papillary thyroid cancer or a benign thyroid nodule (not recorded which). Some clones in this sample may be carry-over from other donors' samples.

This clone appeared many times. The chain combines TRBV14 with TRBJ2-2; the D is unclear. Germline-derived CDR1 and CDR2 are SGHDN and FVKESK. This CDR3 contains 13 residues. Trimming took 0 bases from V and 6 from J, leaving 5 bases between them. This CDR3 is CASSQEDAGELFF. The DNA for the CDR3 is TGTGCCAGCAGCCAAGAGGACGCCGGGGAGCTGTTTTTT.

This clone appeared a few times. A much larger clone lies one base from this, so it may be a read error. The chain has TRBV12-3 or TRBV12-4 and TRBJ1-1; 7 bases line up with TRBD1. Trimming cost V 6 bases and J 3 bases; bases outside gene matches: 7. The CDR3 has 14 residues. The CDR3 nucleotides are TGTGCCAGCAGCTTGGACAGGTTGGACACTGAAGCTTTCTTT. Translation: CASSLDRLDTEAFF.

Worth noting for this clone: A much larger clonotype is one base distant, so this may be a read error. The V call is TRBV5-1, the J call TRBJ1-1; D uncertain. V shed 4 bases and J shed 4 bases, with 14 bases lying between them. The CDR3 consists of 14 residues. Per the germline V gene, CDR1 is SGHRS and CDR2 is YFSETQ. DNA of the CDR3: TGCGCCAGCAGCGTGGGAACCTTGGGCACTGAAGCTTTCTTT. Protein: CASSVGTLGTEAFF.

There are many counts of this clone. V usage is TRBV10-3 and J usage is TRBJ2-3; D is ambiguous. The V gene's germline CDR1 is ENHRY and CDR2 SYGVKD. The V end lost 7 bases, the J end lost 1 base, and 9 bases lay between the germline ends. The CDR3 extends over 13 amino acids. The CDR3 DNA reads TGTGCCATCAAGACCCTGGGCACAGATACGCAGTATTTT. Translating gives CAIKTLGTDTQYF.

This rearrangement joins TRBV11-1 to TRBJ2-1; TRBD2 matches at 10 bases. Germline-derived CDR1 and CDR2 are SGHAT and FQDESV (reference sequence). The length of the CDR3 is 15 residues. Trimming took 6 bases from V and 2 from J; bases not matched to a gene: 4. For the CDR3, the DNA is TGTGCCAGCAGGTTTCTAGCGGGGGCCTACAATGAGCAGTTCTTC. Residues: CASRFLAGAYNEQFF.

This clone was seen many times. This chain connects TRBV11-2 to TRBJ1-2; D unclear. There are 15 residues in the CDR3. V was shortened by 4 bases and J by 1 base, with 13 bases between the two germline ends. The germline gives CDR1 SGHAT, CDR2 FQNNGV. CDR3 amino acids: CASSSRDLSNYGYTF. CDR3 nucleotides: TGTGCCAGCAGCTCACGGGATCTCAGTAACTATGGCTACACCTTC.

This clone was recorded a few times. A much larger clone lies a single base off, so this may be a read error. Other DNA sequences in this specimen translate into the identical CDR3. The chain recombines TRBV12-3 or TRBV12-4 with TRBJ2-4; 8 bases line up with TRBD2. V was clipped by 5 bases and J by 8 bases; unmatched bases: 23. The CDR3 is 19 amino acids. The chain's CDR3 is CASSPKLGLAGGLSDIQYF. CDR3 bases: TGTGCCAGCAGTCCCAAGCTAGGGCTAGCGGGTGGCTTGTCGGACATTCAGTACTTC.

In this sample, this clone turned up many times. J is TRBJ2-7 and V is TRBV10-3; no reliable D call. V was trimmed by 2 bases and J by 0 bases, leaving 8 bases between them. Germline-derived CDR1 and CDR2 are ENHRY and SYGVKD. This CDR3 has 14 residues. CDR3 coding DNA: TGTGCCATCAGTGAGGGTGGTAGCTCCTACGAGCAGTACTTC. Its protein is CAISEGGSSYEQYF.

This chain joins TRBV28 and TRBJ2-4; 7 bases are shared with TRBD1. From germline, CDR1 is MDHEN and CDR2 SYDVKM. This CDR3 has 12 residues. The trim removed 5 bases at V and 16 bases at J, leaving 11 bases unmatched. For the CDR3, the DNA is TGTGCCAGCAGTCCGACAGGGTCCCACCCCTACTTC. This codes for CASSPTGSHPYF.

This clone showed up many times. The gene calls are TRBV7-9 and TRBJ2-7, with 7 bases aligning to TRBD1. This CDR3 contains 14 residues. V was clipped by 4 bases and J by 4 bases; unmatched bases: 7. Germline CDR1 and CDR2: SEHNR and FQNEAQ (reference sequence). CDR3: CASSSSSGQYEQYF. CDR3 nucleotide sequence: TGTGCCAGCAGCTCCAGCTCGGGACAGTACGAGCAGTACTTC.

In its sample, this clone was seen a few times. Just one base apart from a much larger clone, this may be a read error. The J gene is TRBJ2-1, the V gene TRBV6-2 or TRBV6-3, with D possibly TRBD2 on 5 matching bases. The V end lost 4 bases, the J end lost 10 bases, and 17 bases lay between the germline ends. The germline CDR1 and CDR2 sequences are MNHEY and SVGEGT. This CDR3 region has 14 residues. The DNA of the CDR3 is TGTGCCAGCAGTTCGTCGAAGGAGGTGGTAGAGCAGTTCTTC. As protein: CASSSSKEVVEQFF.

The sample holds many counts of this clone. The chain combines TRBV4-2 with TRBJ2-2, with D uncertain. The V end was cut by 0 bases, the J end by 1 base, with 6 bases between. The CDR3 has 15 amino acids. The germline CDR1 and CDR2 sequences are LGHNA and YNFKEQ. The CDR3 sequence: CASSQDGVNTGELFF. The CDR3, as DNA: TGTGCCAGCAGCCAAGACGGCGTGAACACCGGGGAGCTGTTTTTT.

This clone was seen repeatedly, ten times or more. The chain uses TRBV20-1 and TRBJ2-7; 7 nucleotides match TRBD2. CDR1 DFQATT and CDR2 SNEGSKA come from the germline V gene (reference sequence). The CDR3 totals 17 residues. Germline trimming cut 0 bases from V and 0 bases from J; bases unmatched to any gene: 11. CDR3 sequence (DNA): TGCAGTGCTAGAGACCCGGATAGCGGGTCCCACTCCTACGAGCAGTACTTC. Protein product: CSARDPDSGSHSYEQYF.

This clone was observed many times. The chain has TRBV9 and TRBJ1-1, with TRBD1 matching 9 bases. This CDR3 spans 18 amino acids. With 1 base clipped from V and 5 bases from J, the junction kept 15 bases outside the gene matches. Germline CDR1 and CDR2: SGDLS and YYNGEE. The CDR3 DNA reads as TGTGCCAGCAGCGTAAGCCACCTCTCGCAGACAGGGGGGACTGAAGCTTTCTTT. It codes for CASSVSHLSQTGGTEAFF.

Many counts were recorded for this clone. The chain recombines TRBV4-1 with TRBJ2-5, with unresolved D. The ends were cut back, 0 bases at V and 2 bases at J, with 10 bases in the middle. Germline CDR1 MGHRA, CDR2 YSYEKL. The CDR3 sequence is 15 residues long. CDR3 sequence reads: CASSQDIGRQETQYF. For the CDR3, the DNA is TGCGCCAGCAGCCAAGATATCGGCAGACAAGAGACCCAGTACTTC.

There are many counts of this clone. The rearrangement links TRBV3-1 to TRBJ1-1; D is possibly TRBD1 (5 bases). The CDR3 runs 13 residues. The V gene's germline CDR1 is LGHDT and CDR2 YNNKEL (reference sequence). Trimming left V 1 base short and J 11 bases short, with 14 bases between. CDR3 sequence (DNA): TGTGCCAGCAGCCAAGTTGGGGGGGGATGGGCTTTCTTT. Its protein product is CASSQVGGGWAFF.

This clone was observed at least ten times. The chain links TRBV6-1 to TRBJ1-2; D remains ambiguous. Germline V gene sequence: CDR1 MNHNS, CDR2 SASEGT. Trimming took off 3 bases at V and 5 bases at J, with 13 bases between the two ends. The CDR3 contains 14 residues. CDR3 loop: CASSDPGFGYGYTF. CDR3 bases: TGTGCCAGCAGTGATCCGGGTTTTGGGTATGGCTACACCTTC.

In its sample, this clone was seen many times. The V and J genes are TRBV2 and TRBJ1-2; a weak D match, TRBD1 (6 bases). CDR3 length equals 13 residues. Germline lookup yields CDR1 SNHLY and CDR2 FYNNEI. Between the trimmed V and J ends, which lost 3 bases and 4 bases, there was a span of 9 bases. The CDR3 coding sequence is TGTGCCAGCAGTGACGGCAGGGGCTATGGCTACACCTTC. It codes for CASSDGRGYGYTF.

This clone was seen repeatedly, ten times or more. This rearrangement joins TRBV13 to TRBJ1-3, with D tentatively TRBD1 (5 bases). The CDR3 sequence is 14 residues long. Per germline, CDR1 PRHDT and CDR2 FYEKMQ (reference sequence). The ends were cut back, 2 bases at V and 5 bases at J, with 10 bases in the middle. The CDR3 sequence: CASSLPGARNTIYF. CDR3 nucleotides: TGTGCCAGCAGCTTACCTGGGGCGCGAAACACCATATATTTT.

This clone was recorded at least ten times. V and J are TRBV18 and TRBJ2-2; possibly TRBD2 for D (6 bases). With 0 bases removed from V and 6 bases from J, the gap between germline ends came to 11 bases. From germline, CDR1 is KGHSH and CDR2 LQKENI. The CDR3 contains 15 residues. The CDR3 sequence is CASSPPEGPPGELFF. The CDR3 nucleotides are TGTGCCAGCTCACCACCGGAGGGTCCGCCCGGGGAGCTGTTTTTT.

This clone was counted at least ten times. The CDR3 region is CSASDGGGSETQYF. CDR3 nucleotides: TGCAGTGCTAGTGACGGGGGGGGCTCGGAGACCCAGTACTTC. The chain employs TRBV20-1 and TRBJ2-5; TRBD2 matches 8 bases. Germline CDR1 reads DFQATT; CDR2 reads SNEGSKA (reference sequence). V gave up 3 bases and J gave up 5 bases; unmatched junction bases: 8. There are 14 residues in the CDR3.

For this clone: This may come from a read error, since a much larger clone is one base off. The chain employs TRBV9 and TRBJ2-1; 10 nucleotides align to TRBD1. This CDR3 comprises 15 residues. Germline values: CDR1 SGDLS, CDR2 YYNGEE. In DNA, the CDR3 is TGTGCCAGCAGCGCCGGGACAGGGGCCAACAATGGGCAGTTCTTC. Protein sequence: CASSAGTGANNGQFF.

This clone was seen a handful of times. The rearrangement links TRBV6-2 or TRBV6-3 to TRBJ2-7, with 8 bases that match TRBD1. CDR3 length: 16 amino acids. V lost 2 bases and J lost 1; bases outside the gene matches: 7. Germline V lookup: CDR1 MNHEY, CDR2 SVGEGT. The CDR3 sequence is CASSYARDRPSYEQYF. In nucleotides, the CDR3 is TGTGCCAGCAGTTACGCCCGGGACAGGCCTTCCTACGAGCAGTACTTC.

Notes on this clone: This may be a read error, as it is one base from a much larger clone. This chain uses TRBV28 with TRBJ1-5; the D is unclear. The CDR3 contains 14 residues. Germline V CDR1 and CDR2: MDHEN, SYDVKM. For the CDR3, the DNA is TGTGCCAGCAGTTTACTCAGTAGCAATCAGCTCCAGCATTTT. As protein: CASSLLSSNQLQHF.

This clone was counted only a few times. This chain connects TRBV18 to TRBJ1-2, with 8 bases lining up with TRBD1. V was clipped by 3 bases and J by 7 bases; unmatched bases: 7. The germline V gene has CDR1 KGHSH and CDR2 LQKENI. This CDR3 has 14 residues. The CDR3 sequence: CASSPPGQVVGYTF. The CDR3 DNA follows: TGTGCCAGCTCACCTCCGGGACAGGTCGTTGGCTACACCTTC.

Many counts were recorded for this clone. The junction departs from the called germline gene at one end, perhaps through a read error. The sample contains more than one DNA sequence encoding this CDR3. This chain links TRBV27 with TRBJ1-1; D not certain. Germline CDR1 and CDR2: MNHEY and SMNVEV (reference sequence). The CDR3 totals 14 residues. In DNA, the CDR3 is TGCGCCAGCAGTTTATTCGGGGATCACACTGAAGCTTTCTTT. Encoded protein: CASSLFGDHTEAFF.

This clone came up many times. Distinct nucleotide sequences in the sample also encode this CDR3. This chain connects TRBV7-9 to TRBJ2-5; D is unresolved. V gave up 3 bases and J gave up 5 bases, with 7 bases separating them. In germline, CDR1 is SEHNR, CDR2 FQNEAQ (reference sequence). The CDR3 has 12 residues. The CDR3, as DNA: TGTGCCAGCAGCTTGTTGGGTGAGACCCAGTACTTC. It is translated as CASSLLGETQYF.

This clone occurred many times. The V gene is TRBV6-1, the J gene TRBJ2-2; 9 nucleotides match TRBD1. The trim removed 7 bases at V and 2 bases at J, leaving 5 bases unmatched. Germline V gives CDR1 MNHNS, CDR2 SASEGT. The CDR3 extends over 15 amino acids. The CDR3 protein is CASTNRGRNTGELFF. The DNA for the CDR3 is TGTGCCAGCACTAACAGGGGGCGTAACACCGGGGAGCTGTTTTTT.